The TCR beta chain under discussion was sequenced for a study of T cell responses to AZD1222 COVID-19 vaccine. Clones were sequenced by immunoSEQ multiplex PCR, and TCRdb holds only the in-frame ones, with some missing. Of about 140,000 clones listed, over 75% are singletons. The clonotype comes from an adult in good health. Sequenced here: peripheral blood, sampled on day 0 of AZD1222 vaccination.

CDR3 sequence: CASSSPAATNEKLFF. DNA of the CDR3: TGTGCCAGCAGTTCACCCGCGGCAACTAATGAAAAACTGTTTTTT. V usage is TRBV28 and J usage is TRBJ1-4; D ambiguous. Germline V gene sequence: CDR1 MDHEN, CDR2 SYDVKM. The CDR3 has 15 amino acids. With 4 bases removed from V and 0 bases from J, the gap between germline ends came to 9 bases.